The present T cell receptor beta chain was sequenced within a study of T cell changes during pregnancy in multiple sclerosis. CDR3 length: 15 amino acids. Germline loops: CDR1 SGHTA, CDR2 FQGTGA. The V end lost 1 base, the J end lost 6 bases, and 12 bases lay between the germline ends. The data were produced by immunoSEQ multiplex PCR, yet TCRdb's version contains in-frame clones alone and is incomplete. The sample includes some 40,000 clones, 89% of them seen just once. This clone came up a few times. The material sequenced was CD4+ T cells from peripheral blood mononuclear cells, taken in the first trimester of pregnancy. The genes are TRBV7-3 and TRBJ2-2; possible D gene TRBD2, 5 bases. The sequence derives from a female donor with multiple sclerosis, enrolled in a pregnancy study. The CDR3 reads CASSLSGLSAGELFF. The DNA for the CDR3 is TGTGCCAGCAGCTTAAGTGGACTCTCAGCCGGGGAGCTGTTTTTT.